This T cell receptor beta chain was identified during a study of blood T cell repertoires in COVID-19. Study-wide context: The cDNA or gDNA used as material had been derived from T cells, B-cell-depleted T cells, or PBMCs.

Participants had their cohort set by participant-reported clinical history. Before being deemed recovered, Cohort 3 donors had two negative PCRs, clearance, or symptom resolution. Source study methods: How many nucleated cells were present was estimated from reference gene primer amplification. Using immunoSEQ multiplex PCR, the repertoire was profiled, and TCRdb retains in-frame clones only, with some absent. The V and J calls and clone size are taken from that table; D and trimming were inferred from the DNA. This sample has about 210,000 clones, with more than 80% found just once. V shed 5 bases and J shed 0 bases, with 7 bases lying between them. CDR1 is LNHDA and CDR2 is SQIVND in the germline V gene (reference sequence). The CDR3 is 14 residues long.

Source material: PBMCs or T cells enriched from blood (not recorded which). The receptor was isolated from a man aged 25 to 40 who had recovered from COVID-19. This chain links TRBV19 with TRBJ1-4; D remains unclear. CDR3: CASSSQTTNEKLFF. In DNA, the CDR3 is TGTGCCAGTAGTTCACAAACAACTAATGAAAAACTGTTTTTT.